These 22 T cell receptor beta chains came from one sample sequenced in a study of blood T cells in healthy people across ages. A sample-barcoded 5' primer and a J-beta primer mix were used in a second PCR of about 6 to 12 cycles. One entry per CDR3 protein results from TCRdb running MiXCR on the 5' RACE reads. The sample lists roughly 1,000,000 distinct CDR3 sequences; about 25% were seen once. These data were likewise used in another study, on T cells of mothers and their children.

Sequences were obtained from blood. The receptor source for this set is a girl aged 2 to 9 in good health.

This clonotype was seen more than once but under ten times. V usage is TRBV20-1 and J usage is TRBJ1-2; maybe TRBD1 (5 bases). From germline, CDR1 is DFQATT and CDR2 SNEGSKA (reference sequence). CDR3 length: 12 residues. V was shortened by 3 bases and J by 8 bases, with 13 bases between the two germline ends. The CDR3 sequence is CSASGDLGGYTF. CDR3 coding DNA: TGCAGTGCTAGCGGGGACCTGGGGGGCTACACCTTC.

The rearrangement links TRBV19 to TRBJ1-2; D may be TRBD1 (5 bases). V was clipped by 11 bases and J by 4 bases, with 8 bases between them. The CDR3 has 10 residues. CDR1 is LNHDA, CDR2 SQIVND, per germline (reference sequence). This chain's CDR3 is CAPGTYGYTF. The CDR3 nucleotides read TGTGCCCCCGGGACCTATGGCTACACCTTC.

This clonotype occurred a few times. This chain joins TRBV4-3 and TRBJ2-1; maybe TRBD2 (6 bases). V was shortened by 0 bases and J by 1 base, with 13 bases between the two germline ends. CDR3 length: 17 residues. Germline V gives CDR1 LGHNA, CDR2 YSLEER. The CDR3, as DNA: TGCGCCAGCAGCCAAGAAGCTAGCGTCATGTCCTACAATGAGCAGTTCTTC. Amino acid sequence: CASSQEASVMSYNEQFF.

V is TRBV21-1 and J is TRBJ2-5; the DNA was not used to check the table's D call, TRBD1. TRBV21-1 is reported as a pseudogene. This CDR3 comprises 15 residues. CDR3 loop: CASNPSGTGGETQYF. In DNA, the CDR3 is TGTGCCAGCAACCCTTCTGGGACCGGGGGAGAGACCCAGTACTTC.

V gene TRBV7-6 combines with J gene TRBJ1-1, with D perhaps TRBD1 (5 bases). The CDR3 is 19 amino acids. From germline, CDR1 is SGHVS and CDR2 FNYEAQ. V was shortened by 0 bases and J by 2 bases, with 22 bases between the two germline ends. The CDR3 sequence: CASSLARAGLLNSNTEAFF. In DNA, the CDR3 is TGTGCCAGCAGCTTAGCCCGAGCGGGACTCCTCAACTCTAACACTGAAGCTTTCTTT.

This clonotype was detected a few times. J is TRBJ2-1 and V is TRBV6-5, with TRBD1 matching over 7 bases. Germline V gene lookup returns CDR1 MNHEY and CDR2 SVGAGI. This CDR3 spans 16 amino acids. J was trimmed by 1 base and V by 0 bases; bases with no gene match: 3. The CDR3 loop is CASSYSRGKSYNEQFF. CDR3 DNA: TGTGCCAGCAGTTACTCCAGGGGGAAATCCTACAATGAGCAGTTCTTC.

The gene calls are TRBV27 and TRBJ2-1; D ambiguous. Germline values: CDR1 MNHEY, CDR2 SMNVEV (reference sequence). Between the trimmed V and J ends, which lost 3 bases and 4 bases, there was a span of 7 bases. CDR3 length equals 13 residues. CDR3 coding DNA: TGTGCCAGCAGTTTGAACCAATACAATGAGCAGTTCTTC. It yields the protein CASSLNQYNEQFF.

CDR3 bases: TGTGCCAGCAGCCCAGGGAGACCTGAGCAGTTCTTC. Amino acids: CASSPGRPEQFF. V usage is TRBV7-9 and J usage is TRBJ2-1, with D perhaps TRBD1 or TRBD2 (5 bases each). Per the germline V gene, CDR1 is SEHNR and CDR2 is FQNEAQ (reference sequence). V lost 5 bases and J lost 9, with 11 bases in between. This CDR3 is 12 amino acids long.

The chain couples TRBV9 to TRBJ2-1; tentatively, D is TRBD2 (5 bases). CDR1 and CDR2 from the germline V gene are SGDLS and YYNGEE. Trimming left V 4 bases short and J 0 bases short, with 23 bases between. The CDR3 sequence is 19 residues long. The CDR3 protein is CASSPSYLDRKSSYNEQFF. CDR3 coding DNA: TGTGCCAGCAGCCCTAGCTACTTGGACCGAAAGAGCTCCTACAATGAGCAGTTCTTC.

The rearrangement uses TRBV20-1 and TRBJ1-2; unclear D gene. Germline values: CDR1 DFQATT, CDR2 SNEGSKA (reference sequence). CDR3 length equals 12 residues. V was clipped by 2 bases and J by 0 bases, with 4 bases between them. The CDR3 region is CSARNTNYGYTF. In DNA, the CDR3 is TGCAGTGCTAGAAATACTAACTATGGCTACACCTTC.

The V gene is TRBV29-1, the J gene TRBJ2-5; D is undetermined. Per the germline V gene, CDR1 is SQVTM and CDR2 is ANQGSEA. Trimming cost V 6 bases and J 1 base, with 9 bases left between them. CDR3 length equals 12 residues. Here the CDR3 DNA reads TGCAGCGTACCAGTGAGCCAAGAGACCCAGTACTTC. This sequence encodes CSVPVSQETQYF.

This clonotype was detected only once. This chain joins TRBV29-1 and TRBJ2-5; D is undetermined. The germline V and J ends were trimmed by 7 bases and 2 bases, with 14 bases remaining between them. Germline V gives CDR1 SQVTM, CDR2 ANQGSEA. There are 13 residues in the CDR3. The CDR3 here is CSADLLGQETQYF. CDR3 coding DNA: TGCAGCGCCGACCTTCTGGGACAAGAGACCCAGTACTTC. The variable domain in full, completed from reference TRBV29-1 and TRBJ2-5, reads SAVISQKPSRDICQRGTSLTIQCQVDSQVTMMFWYRQQPGQSLTLIATANQGSEATYESGFVIDKFPISRPNLTFSTLTVSNMSPEDSSIYLCSADLLGQETQYFGPGTRLLVL.

The chain recombines TRBV20-1 with TRBJ2-3; D tentatively fits TRBD1 or TRBD2 (5 bases each). The V end was cut by 0 bases, the J end by 2 bases, with 18 bases between. The CDR3 has 17 residues. Germline V gene sequence: CDR1 DFQATT, CDR2 SNEGSKA (reference sequence). This CDR3 reads CSARDPRGGTNTDTQYF. CDR3 bases: TGCAGTGCTAGAGATCCGAGGGGCGGAACAAACACAGATACGCAGTATTTT.

V and J are TRBV4-2 and TRBJ2-2; possibly TRBD1 or TRBD2 for D (5 bases each). The CDR3 sequence is 17 residues long. The V gene's germline CDR1 is LGHNA and CDR2 YNFKEQ. The V and J ends lost 0 bases and 0 bases respectively, with 11 bases between them. The CDR3 nucleotides read TGTGCCAGCAGCCAAGACTTCGGGACCGCGAACACCGGGGAGCTGTTTTTT. This gives the protein CASSQDFGTANTGELFF.

The V and J genes are TRBV27 and TRBJ1-2; 9 bases align to TRBD1. Germline-derived CDR1 and CDR2 are MNHEY and SMNVEV (reference sequence). This CDR3 spans 15 amino acids. V dropped 5 bases and J dropped 4; count of bases not matched to a gene: 8. The CDR3 coding sequence is TGTGCCAGCAGTGATCGACAGGGGGGTATCTATGGCTACACCTTC. This translates into CASSDRQGGIYGYTF.

This clonotype was seen only a few times. This chain links TRBV29-1 with TRBJ1-2; no firm D call. Germline V gene lookup returns CDR1 SQVTM and CDR2 ANQGSEA. The CDR3 is 13 amino acids. The V gene lost 1 base and the J gene lost 6 bases, with 12 bases spanning the gap. The CDR3 reads CSVEGREIDGYTF. The CDR3 DNA follows: TGCAGCGTTGAAGGACGGGAGATCGATGGCTACACCTTC.

For this clonotype: One end of the junction varies from germline; a read error may be responsible. V usage is TRBV20-1 and J usage is TRBJ2-4, with D possibly called TRBD1 or TRBD2 (5 bases each). The germline gives CDR1 DFQATT, CDR2 SNEGSKA (reference sequence). CDR3 size: 15 residues. Here the CDR3 DNA reads TGCAGTGCTAGAGATAGCAGGGACGCCAAAAACATTCGGTACTTC. Translation gives CSARDSRDAKNIRYF.

The chain combines TRBV12-3 or TRBV12-4 with TRBJ2-5; D possibly corresponds to TRBD1 (5 bases). The end of the DNA aligns better with TRBJ2-7, so the J call may be wrong. The CDR3 has 13 residues. CDR3 protein: CASSLGWQGEQYF. In DNA form, the CDR3 reads TGTGCCAGCAGTTTAGGGTGGCAGGGCGAGCAGTACTTC.

In DNA, the CDR3 is TGCAGTGCTAGAGTTGGCACGACCAATTCACCCCTCCACTTT. As protein: CSARVGTTNSPLHF. V is TRBV20-1 and J is TRBJ1-6; D is ambiguous. This CDR3 contains 14 residues. V shed 1 base and J shed 7 bases, with 11 bases lying between them. Germline V gene sequence: CDR1 DFQATT, CDR2 SNEGSKA (reference sequence).

This clonotype turned up a few times. This chain uses TRBV29-1 with TRBJ2-5; TRBD2 aligns across 8 bases. This CDR3 spans 13 amino acids. J lost 2 bases, V lost 2 bases, and 1 base had no gene match. In germline, CDR1 is SQVTM, CDR2 ANQGSEA. The CDR3 spells CSVESGGQETQYF. In nucleotides, the CDR3 is TGCAGCGTTGAAAGCGGGGGACAAGAGACCCAGTACTTC.

There are a few counts of this clonotype. The chain is built from TRBV28 and TRBJ1-6; D may be TRBD1 (5 bases). V shed 8 bases and J shed 9 bases, with 11 bases lying between them. Germline V lookup: CDR1 MDHEN, CDR2 SYDVKM. The CDR3 runs 12 residues. CDR3 protein: CASDTGGSPLHF. The DNA of the CDR3 is TGTGCCAGCGATACAGGAGGTTCACCCCTCCACTTT.

The rearrangement joins TRBV5-1 to TRBJ1-6; 7 bases are a match to TRBD1. The J segment lost 9 bases and the V segment lost 3 bases, leaving 6 bases of the junction unmatched. In germline, CDR1 is SGHRS, CDR2 YFSETQ. The CDR3 sequence is 14 residues long. The CDR3 DNA is TGCGCCAGCAGCTACCGGGACAGTGCTTCACCCCTCCACTTT. Protein product: CASSYRDSASPLHF.